The 2 T cell receptor beta chains reported below all come from one sample, sequenced in a study of blood T cell repertoires in COVID-19. Assay used: immunoSEQ multiplex PCR; TCRdb lists only in-frame clones, some missing. The top ten hold roughly 3.9% of the sample, which has over 200,000 clones, around 89% seen once. The sample taken for sequencing was peripheral blood. Every receptor here comes from a man between 60 and 75 years old who had recovered from COVID-19.

The rearrangement uses TRBV7-9 and TRBJ2-7; TRBD2 is a possible D gene (5 bases). The germline V and J ends were trimmed by 4 bases and 0 bases, with 19 bases remaining between them. Germline lookup yields CDR1 SEHNR and CDR2 FQNEAQ (reference sequence). CDR3 size: 17 residues. The CDR3 nucleotides are TGTGCCAGCAGCTCAAACGTCTGGACTTCACACTCCTACGAGCAGTACTTC. Amino acids: CASSSNVWTSHSYEQYF. Full variable domain (rest looked up from reference TRBV7-9 and TRBJ2-7): DTGVSQNPRHKITKRGQNVTFRCDPISEHNRLYWYRQTLGQGPEFLTYFQNEAQLEKSRLLSDRFSAERPKGSFSTLEIQRTEQGDSAMYLCASSSNVWTSHSYEQYFGPGTRLTVT.

CDR3 DNA sequence: TGTGCCAGCAGCCCCAGGGCGGCGAACAATGAGCAGTTCTTC. It yields the protein CASSPRAANNEQFF. The rearrangement links TRBV11-2 to TRBJ2-1, with D possibly TRBD1 on 5 matching bases. CDR3 length equals 14 residues. V was clipped by 5 bases and J by 5 bases, with 13 bases between them. CDR1 and CDR2 from the germline V gene are SGHAT and FQNNGV. Complete variable domain (other parts from reference TRBV11-2 and TRBJ2-1): EAGVAQSPRYKIIEKRQSVAFWCNPISGHATLYWYQQILGQGPKLLIQFQNNGVVDDSQLPKDRFSAERLKGVDSTLKIQPAKLEDSAVYLCASSPRAANNEQFFGPGTRLTVL.